This T cell receptor (beta chain) comes out of a study of T-cell reconstitution after alpha-beta-depleted transplantation in children. CDR1 is KGHSH, CDR2 LQKENI, per germline. CDR3 length: 16 amino acids. V dropped 2 bases and J dropped 1 base, with 14 bases sitting between them. TCRbeta library preparation incorporated unique molecular identifiers. TCRdb reprocessed the PCR reads with MiXCR, giving one entry per CDR3 protein. The repertoire holds about 900,000 distinct CDR3 sequences, with 25% to 35% as singletons. J is TRBJ1-1 and V is TRBV18; tentatively, D is TRBD1 (6 bases). The receptor was isolated from a boy under three years old who had a stem cell transplant for SCID, so the T cells may come from the graft donor. This material consisted of PBMCs, mostly from graft donor cells, taken 360 days after TCRalphabeta/CD19-depleted stem cell transplant. The DNA for the CDR3 is TGTGCCAGCTCACCAAGCAGACAGGCCCCGAACACTGAAGCTTTCTTT. Protein: CASSPSRQAPNTEAFF.